The 22 T cell receptor beta chains reported below all come from one sample, sequenced in a study of blood T cell repertoires in COVID-19. The repertoire was sequenced with immunoSEQ multiplex PCR; TCRdb's copy has only in-frame clones and lacks some. This sample yields about 210,000 clones, of which approximately 86% are seen a single time; 20% to 25% belongs to the top ten. Sequenced material: PBMCs or T cells enriched from blood (not recorded which). The origin of the receptors is a woman aged 40 to 49 in a cohort exposed to, infected with or recovered from COVID-19 (not recorded which).

V usage is TRBV5-1 and J usage is TRBJ1-2; the D gene is possibly TRBD1 (5 bases). V lost 3 bases to trimming and J lost 4 bases, with 10 bases between them. The germline V gene has CDR1 SGHRS and CDR2 YFSETQ. The CDR3 extends over 13 amino acids. DNA of the CDR3: TGCGCCAGCAGCTCCGGGACTGCCTATGGCTACACCTTC. Protein sequence: CASSSGTAYGYTF.

The chain couples TRBV6-1 to TRBJ1-1; possibly TRBD1 for D (6 bases). The CDR3 length is 14 residues. The V end lost 0 bases, the J end lost 5 bases, and 10 bases lay between the germline ends. Germline V gene sequence: CDR1 MNHNS, CDR2 SASEGT. CDR3 in amino acids: CASSEAFRGTEAFF. CDR3 nucleotide sequence: TGTGCCAGCAGTGAAGCGTTCAGGGGAACTGAAGCTTTCTTT.

This clone appeared a single time. The chain is built from TRBV5-1 and TRBJ2-1, with TRBD2 matching over 8 bases. The CDR3 length is 16 residues. The V segment lost 4 bases and the J segment 8 bases; nucleotides outside the gene matches: 14. CDR1 is SGHRS, CDR2 YFSETQ, per germline. The CDR3 region has the DNA TGCGCCAGCAGCCACCGGACTAGCCCTCGTGCCCATGAGCAGTTCTTC. This encodes CASSHRTSPRAHEQFF.

The chain employs TRBV3-1 (or the pseudogene TRBV3-2) and TRBJ2-3, with D maybe TRBD2 (6 bases). CDR1 and CDR2 (germline): LGHDT, YNNKEL (reference sequence). Trimming stripped 5 bases from V and 0 bases from J, with 12 bases between. The CDR3 has 15 amino acids. This chain's CDR3 is CASSGGRGSTDTQYF. In DNA, the CDR3 is TGTGCCAGCAGCGGGGGTCGGGGGAGCACAGATACGCAGTATTTT.

The chain recombines TRBV7-2 with TRBJ1-6; no clear D. The V gene's germline CDR1 is SGHTA and CDR2 FQGNSA. Trimming pared 8 bases from V and 9 bases from J, leaving 14 bases between. The CDR3 has 13 residues. CDR3 in DNA: TGTGCCAGCGGGTTTTCCGGAGGTTCACCCCTCCACTTT. This translates into CASGFSGGSPLHF.

CDR3: CATMGGDNEQFF. CDR3 in DNA: TGTGCCACCATGGGGGGGGACAATGAGCAGTTCTTC. The chain has TRBV24-1 and TRBJ2-1; 7 nucleotides line up with TRBD2. Germline CDR1 reads KGHDR; CDR2 reads SFDVKD. The trim removed 8 bases at V and 5 bases at J, leaving 2 bases unmatched. The CDR3 runs to 12 residues.

This clone was observed a single time. The J gene is TRBJ2-1, the V gene TRBV11-3, with D tentatively TRBD2 (5 bases). Germline lookup yields CDR1 SGHNT and CDR2 YENEEA. CDR3 length: 14 residues. Trimming left V 4 bases short and J 4 bases short, with 11 bases between. In DNA form, the CDR3 reads TGTGCCAGCAGCTCTAGCAGGTATTACAATGAGCAGTTCTTC. Amino acid sequence: CASSSSRYYNEQFF.

The chain couples TRBV15 to TRBJ1-5, with D possibly TRBD1 on 5 matching bases. Trimming took 5 bases from V and 7 from J, leaving 21 bases between them. Per the germline V gene, CDR1 is LNHNV and CDR2 is YYDKDF (reference sequence). The CDR3 runs 16 residues. CDR3 sequence (DNA): TGTGCCACCAGCTCACAACGGGGGGGAGGGTTACAGCCCCAGCATTTT. Amino acid sequence: CATSSQRGGGLQPQHF.

This clone was picked up a small number of times. This rearrangement joins TRBV3-1 (or the pseudogene TRBV3-2) to TRBJ2-3; D is undetermined. V lost 0 bases, J lost 2 bases, and 6 bases lay in between. The CDR3 runs to 14 residues. The germline CDR1 and CDR2 sequences are LGHDT and YNNKEL (reference sequence). CDR3 in amino acids: CASSQETFTDTQYF. CDR3 coding DNA: TGTGCCAGCAGCCAAGAAACTTTCACAGATACGCAGTATTTT.

The chain combines TRBV28 with TRBJ1-2, with 7 bases matching TRBD1. Trimming cost V 5 bases and J 5 bases; bases outside gene matches: 5. Germline V gene data show CDR1 as MDHEN and CDR2 as SYDVKM. This CDR3 is built from 13 residues. The CDR3 here is CASSRQGGYGYTF. The CDR3 DNA is TGTGCCAGCAGTCGACAGGGAGGTTATGGCTACACCTTC.

In nucleotides, the CDR3 is TGTGCCAGCAGTCACCGGACAGGGAAGGAGAGGGCCTACGAGCAGTACTTC. It translates to CASSHRTGKERAYEQYF. V is TRBV6-2 or TRBV6-3 and J is TRBJ2-7; 8 bases line up with TRBD1. V lost 5 bases, J lost 2 bases, and 14 bases stayed unmatched. The CDR3 consists of 17 residues. Looked up from germline, CDR1 is MNHEY and CDR2 is SVGEGT.

The V call is TRBV12-3 or TRBV12-4, the J call TRBJ1-2; D not certain. Between the trimmed V and J ends, which lost 6 bases and 3 bases, there was a span of 11 bases. The CDR3 is made up of 13 amino acids. DNA for the CDR3: TGTGCCAGCAGGCATCGACGGGACTATGGCTACACCTTC. Translation: CASRHRRDYGYTF.

The rearrangement uses TRBV7-9 and TRBJ1-2, with D maybe TRBD1 (5 bases). The CDR3 sequence is 13 residues long. Germline-derived CDR1 and CDR2 are SEHNR and FQNEAQ (reference sequence). Trimming cost V 3 bases and J 8 bases, with 13 bases left between them. CDR3 bases: TGTGCCAGCAGCTTGGCAGGGAATCAAGGCTACACCTTC. Translating gives CASSLAGNQGYTF. The full variable domain, in which reference TRBV7-9 and TRBJ1-2 provide the parts outside the CDR3, is DTGVSQNPRHKITKRGQNVTFRCDPISEHNRLYWYRQTLGQGPEFLTYFQNEAQLEKSRLLSDRFSAERPKGSFSTLEIQRTEQGDSAMYLCASSLAGNQGYTFGSGTRLTVV.

The gene calls are TRBV7-9 and TRBJ1-1, with no clear D. The germline V gene has CDR1 SEHNR and CDR2 FQNEAQ (reference sequence). The CDR3 extends over 15 amino acids. Trimming took off 1 base at V and 0 bases at J, with 9 bases between the two ends. The CDR3 DNA reads as TGTGCCAGCAGCTTAGATCGGCGGGTGAACACTGAAGCTTTCTTT. It encodes CASSLDRRVNTEAFF.

CDR3: CASSLSSGTPSYEQYF. As DNA, the CDR3 is TGTGCCAGCAGTTTATCCTCGGGGACACCCTCCTACGAGCAGTACTTC. V is TRBV27 and J is TRBJ2-7, with D perhaps matching TRBD1 (6 bases). The CDR3 consists of 16 residues. Trimming cost V 0 bases and J 0 bases, with 12 bases left between them. Per germline, CDR1 MNHEY and CDR2 SMNVEV (reference sequence).

The J gene is TRBJ2-7, the V gene TRBV7-9; 7 bases map to TRBD2. The CDR3 length is 18 residues. CDR1 and CDR2 (germline): SEHNR, FQNEAQ (reference sequence). J gave up 1 base and V 7 bases, and 19 bases lay outside the gene matches. DNA of the CDR3: TGTGCCAGCACCCTCGTGGGAGGGAGGGCCTCAGGGTCCTACGAGCAGTACTTC. Translating it yields CASTLVGGRASGSYEQYF. The complete variable domain, with remaining parts taken from reference TRBV7-9 and TRBJ2-7, reads DTGVSQNPRHKITKRGQNVTFRCDPISEHNRLYWYRQTLGQGPEFLTYFQNEAQLEKSRLLSDRFSAERPKGSFSTLEIQRTEQGDSAMYLCASTLVGGRASGSYEQYFGPGTRLTVT.

As DNA, the CDR3 is TGTGCCAGCAGCCCAGCGGGGAGGAGAAGCTATGGCTACACCTTC. Its protein product is CASSPAGRRSYGYTF. V is TRBV7-8 and J is TRBJ1-2, with no clear D. The CDR3 is 15 amino acids. The germline V and J ends were trimmed by 5 bases and 4 bases, with 17 bases remaining between them. Germline CDR1 and CDR2: SGHVS and FQNEAQ. Full variable domain (outside the CDR3, taken from reference TRBV7-8 and TRBJ1-2): GAGVSQSPRYKVAKRGQDVALRCDPISGHVSLFWYQQALGQGPEFLTYFQNEAQLDKSGLPSDRFFAERPEGSVSTLKIQRTQQEDSAVYLCASSPAGRRSYGYTFGSGTRLTVV.

The chain's CDR3 is CASSSLGGGLLDEKLFF. The CDR3, as DNA: TGTGCCAGCAGCTCCTTGGGAGGTGGCCTACTTGATGAAAAACTGTTTTTT. This chain connects TRBV11-3 to TRBJ1-4, with D uncertain. Per germline, CDR1 SGHNT and CDR2 YENEEA. Trimming shortened V by 4 bases and J by 6 bases, and 21 bases separated the two germline ends. The CDR3 runs 17 residues.

The chain is built from TRBV6-5 and TRBJ2-7; 8 nucleotides agree with TRBD2. Trimming cost V 6 bases and J 5 bases; bases outside gene matches: 9. The CDR3 sequence is 14 residues long. The germline CDR1 and CDR2 sequences are MNHEY and SVGAGI. This chain's CDR3 is CASRPSGGDHEQYF. The CDR3 DNA sequence: TGTGCCAGCAGGCCATCGGGGGGGGATCACGAGCAGTACTTC.

This clone came up once. CDR3 bases: TGTGCCAGCAACAGCGGGAGTTACGAGCAGTACTTC. Translating it yields CASNSGSYEQYF. This chain links TRBV6-5 with TRBJ2-7, with 8 bases lining up with TRBD2. The CDR3 is made up of 12 amino acids. Germline-derived CDR1 and CDR2 are MNHEY and SVGAGI. After removal of 7 bases from V and 4 bases from J, the junction contained 3 bases not matched to a gene.

The genes are TRBV13 and TRBJ1-1, with D possibly being TRBD1 (6 bases). Germline CDR1 and CDR2: PRHDT and FYEKMQ (reference sequence). Trimming removed 5 bases from V and 2 bases from J, with 12 bases in between. This CDR3 has 14 residues. CDR3 nucleotides: TGTGCCAGCAGCCTCACGGACAGTAACACTGAAGCTTTCTTT. It translates to CASSLTDSNTEAFF.

CDR3 nucleotides: TGTGCCAGCAGTGAAGGACAGGGCGTCTATGGCTACACCTTC. Its protein is CASSEGQGVYGYTF. The J gene is TRBJ1-2, the V gene TRBV6-1; TRBD1 agrees at 7 bases. J was trimmed by 4 bases and V by 1 base; bases with no gene match: 3. Germline V lookup: CDR1 MNHNS, CDR2 SASEGT. CDR3 size: 14 residues.